The rows below give T cell receptor beta chains drawn from one sample of a study of blood T cell repertoires in COVID-19. Assay used: immunoSEQ multiplex PCR; TCRdb lists only in-frame clones, some missing. The data hold 200,000 to 300,000 clones, with 60% to 75% observed a single time. Sequencing used peripheral blood. These receptors were taken from an elderly woman with acute or convalescent COVID-19. CDR3s include the opening cysteine and the closing phenylalanine or tryptophan. The D gene is left open where the match is weak. Clone size is stated in some rows and not others, as once, few, many or a class when expanded.

cdr3_nt | cdr3_aa | d_call | cdr3_length | j_call | clone_size | v_call
TGCGCCAGCAGGGGACAGCTGAACACTGAAGCTTTCTTT | CASRGQLNTEAFF | TRBD1 | 13 | TRBJ1-1 | . | TRBV5-1
TGTGCCACCAGCAAAGCTTACAATGAGCAGTTCTTC | CATSKAYNEQFF | . | 12 | TRBJ2-1 | once | TRBV15
TGTGCCAGCAGTTACGGGTCGGGAGTAGAGACCCAGTACTTC | CASSYGSGVETQYF | . | 14 | TRBJ2-5 | . | TRBV6-5
TGTGCCAGCAGAAACCCCAGCGGGGGACCCGCGAGGGAGCAGTACTTC | CASRNPSGGPAREQYF | TRBD2 | 16 | TRBJ2-7 | . | TRBV6-6
TGTGCCAGCAGCTTAAGGGGGAGCTACACCTTC | CASSLRGSYTF | . | 11 | TRBJ1-2 | . | TRBV7-9
TGTGCCACCAGCAGAGATTTAACGAGGACAGCCCAAGAGACCCAGTACTTC | CATSRDLTRTAQETQYF | . | 17 | TRBJ2-5 | . | TRBV15
TGTGCCAGCGGACAGGGAGGCGGAGGGGGCTACACCTTC | CASGQGGGGGYTF | TRBD1 | 13 | TRBJ1-2 | . | TRBV18
TGTGCCAGCAACCAAGTATCACGGTACACTGAAGCTTTCTTT | CASNQVSRYTEAFF | . | 14 | TRBJ1-1 | . | TRBV7-9
TGTGCCAGCAGTTCCCCGAGGACTAGCAGCTACGAGCAGTACTTC | CASSSPRTSSYEQYF | TRBD2 | 15 | TRBJ2-7 | once | TRBV6-6
TGTGCCAGCAGCGCCGGACAGCCTCCAAACACCATATATTTT | CASSAGQPPNTIYF | . | 14 | TRBJ1-3 | . | TRBV6-5
TGTGCCAGTAGTGTCCACAGGGGTGTTGAGACCCAGTACTTC | CASSVHRGVETQYF | TRBD1 | 14 | TRBJ2-5 | . | TRBV19
TGTGCCAGCAGCGCGGGACAGGGTTTGATCAGTACCGGGGAGCTGTTTTTT | CASSAGQGLISTGELFF | TRBD1 | 17 | TRBJ2-2 | . | TRBV9
TGTGCCAGTAGCAACAGGGGGCGGTCCTATAATTCACCCCTCCACTTT | CASSNRGRSYNSPLHF | TRBD1 | 16 | TRBJ1-6 | . | TRBV19
TGTGCCAGCAGACAGGAGAGCTCCTATAATTCACCCCTCCACTTT | CASRQESSYNSPLHF | . | 15 | TRBJ1-6 | . | TRBV2
TGCAGCGTTGAAGCGGACACTGAAGCTTTCTTT | CSVEADTEAFF | . | 11 | TRBJ1-1 | . | TRBV29-1
TGCGCCAGCAGCCACACCGGGACACTGAACACTGAAGCTTTCTTT | CASSHTGTLNTEAFF | . | 15 | TRBJ1-1 | once | TRBV4-1
TGTGCCACCAGGGGTCCGAGGGAGGATCAGCCCCAGCATTTT | CATRGPREDQPQHF | . | 14 | TRBJ1-5 | . | TRBV15
TGTGCCAGCAGCCCACCGGGACAGGGGCGAACCTATGAAGCTTTCTTT | CASSPPGQGRTYEAFF | TRBD1 | 16 | TRBJ1-1 | . | TRBV7-6
TGCGCCAGCAGCCAAGTTTCTAGGGGCACTGAAGCTTTCTTT | CASSQVSRGTEAFF | . | 14 | TRBJ1-1 | . | TRBV4-3
TGTGCCAGCAGCTTTGCCGGGACTCAGACCTACGAGCAGTACTTC | CASSFAGTQTYEQYF | . | 15 | TRBJ2-7 | . | TRBV5-4
TGTGCCAGTAGTATAATGAGGGCTAACTATGGCTACACCTTC | CASSIMRANYGYTF | . | 14 | TRBJ1-2 | . | TRBV19
TGCGCCAGCAGCTTGCCTAGCGGGAGATGGGAAGAGACCCAGTACTTC | CASSLPSGRWEETQYF | TRBD2 | 16 | TRBJ2-5 | . | TRBV5-1
TGTGCCAGCGCCTACAGGGGCAATCAGCCCCAGCATTTT | CASAYRGNQPQHF | . | 13 | TRBJ1-5 | few | TRBV27
TGCGCCAGCAGCGGGGGGACAGGGCCATACCCCCCCGCTTTCTTT | CASSGGTGPYPPAFF | TRBD1 | 15 | TRBJ1-1 | . | TRBV5-1
TGTGCCAGTAACTCGCAGGCCTCTGGAAACACCATATATTTT | CASNSQASGNTIYF | . | 14 | TRBJ1-3 | . | TRBV19
TGTGCCAGCAGCGGTGGACAGGGGGCGCGTAAACTGTTTTTT | CASSGGQGARKLFF | TRBD1 | 14 | TRBJ1-4 | few | TRBV9
TGTGCCAGCAGCTTAGTGACAGGGGGTGACAATGAGCAGTTCTTC | CASSLVTGGDNEQFF | TRBD1 | 15 | TRBJ2-1 | . | TRBV11-2
TGCAGCGGGGGGGAGGATGGCTACACCTTC | CSGGEDGYTF | . | 10 | TRBJ1-2 | . | TRBV29-1
TGCGCCAGCAGTACCGGGACTAGCGGGACCCACAATGAGCAGTTCTTC | CASSTGTSGTHNEQFF | TRBD2 | 16 | TRBJ2-1 | . | TRBV10-1
TGTGCCAGCAGACTAGAGGGCTTGAACGGTTGTAACTATGGCTACACCTTC | CASRLEGLNGCNYGYTF | . | 17 | TRBJ1-2 | . | TRBV21-1
TGCGCCAGCAGCCAAGTCAGGACAGATACGCAGTATTTT | CASSQVRTDTQYF | . | 13 | TRBJ2-3 | . | TRBV4-3
TGTGCCAGCAGCTTGGCGGGAGATATAGATACGCAGTATTTT | CASSLAGDIDTQYF | TRBD2 | 14 | TRBJ2-3 | once | TRBV7-7
TGCGCCAGCAGCCCGTGGGAGGGTAACACTGAAGCTTTCTTT | CASSPWEGNTEAFF | . | 14 | TRBJ1-1 | few | TRBV5-1
TGTGCCAGCAGCCCGCCCGGAGCTCGAAGCACAGATACGCAGTATTTT | CASSPPGARSTDTQYF | . | 16 | TRBJ2-3 | . | TRBV7-9
TGTGCCAGCAGGGCCGGGACAGGGTCTGGAAACACCATATATTTT | CASRAGTGSGNTIYF | TRBD1 | 15 | TRBJ1-3 | . | TRBV27
TGCGCCAGCAGCCAAGAAGGACTAGCGGGATTCAATGAGCAGTTCTTC | CASSQEGLAGFNEQFF | TRBD2 | 16 | TRBJ2-1 | few | TRBV4-1
TGTGCCAGCAGCTTAACCGATTCCCTCAGCTCCTACGAGCAGTACTTC | CASSLTDSLSSYEQYF | . | 16 | TRBJ2-7 | . | TRBV7-2
TGTGCCAGCAGACCCCCATCCGGGGGCACAGATACGCAGTATTTT | CASRPPSGGTDTQYF | . | 15 | TRBJ2-3 | . | TRBV6-5
TGTGCCAGCAGTCCAACTAGCGGGGGGCACGGGGAGCTGTTTTTT | CASSPTSGGHGELFF | TRBD2 | 15 | TRBJ2-2 | . | TRBV7-2